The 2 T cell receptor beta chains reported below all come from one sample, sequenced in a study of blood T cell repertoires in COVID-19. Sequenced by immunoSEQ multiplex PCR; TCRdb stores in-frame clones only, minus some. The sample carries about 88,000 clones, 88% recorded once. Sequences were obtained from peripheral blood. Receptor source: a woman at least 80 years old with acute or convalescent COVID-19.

This chain's CDR3 is CASSLGGKAYEQYF. DNA of the CDR3: TGCGCCAGCAGCTTGGGCGGGAAAGCCTACGAGCAGTACTTC. The genes are TRBV5-1 and TRBJ2-7; possibly TRBD2 for D (6 bases). The germline V gene encodes CDR1 SGHRS and CDR2 YFSETQ. The length of the CDR3 is 14 residues. Deletions cut 0 bases from V and 2 bases from J, with 9 bases between. The whole variable domain, remainder taken from reference TRBV5-1 and TRBJ2-7, is KAGVTQTPRYLIKTRGQQVTLSCSPISGHRSVSWYQQTPGQGLQFLFEYFSETQRNKGNFPGRFSGRQFSNSRSEMNVSTLELGDSALYLCASSLGGKAYEQYFGPGTRLTVT.

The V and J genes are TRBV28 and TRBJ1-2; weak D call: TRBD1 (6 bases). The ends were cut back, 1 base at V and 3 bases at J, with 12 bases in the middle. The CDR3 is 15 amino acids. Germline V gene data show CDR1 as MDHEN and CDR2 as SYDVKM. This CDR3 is CASSLLSGAHYGYTF. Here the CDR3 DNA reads TGTGCCAGCAGTTTATTATCAGGGGCACACTATGGCTACACCTTC.